This T cell receptor (beta chain) is drawn from a study of OX40 agonist ivuxolimab in advanced cancers. Study information: Dose-escalation patients had hepatocellular carcinoma, melanoma, renal cell or head and neck cancer. Whole-study findings and limits: CD4+ and CD8+ T cells in blood underwent clonal expansion by week 6 at 0.1 to 3.0 mg/kg. In the expanded peripheral T cells, antigen specificity was never determined.

Clones were read by immunoSEQ multiplex PCR, and TCRdb kept only the in-frame ones, dropping some. The data contain about 58,000 clones, approximately 86% of them seen just once; the ten biggest clones take up about 0.8%. CDR3 length: 16 amino acids. CDR1 and CDR2 from the germline V gene are SGHVS and FNYEAQ. Trimming took 1 base from V and 4 from J, leaving 14 bases between them. Notes on this clone: Its specificity is unknown.

The genes are TRBV7-6 and TRBJ1-3; D gene unclear. The sequence was obtained from an adult with an advanced solid tumor such as melanoma, head and neck, liver or kidney cancer. The sequences come from CD4+ or CD8+ T cells sorted from blood, collected in a trial of the OX40 agonist ivuxolimab. The CDR3 sequence: CASSLDQEASGNTIYF. The CDR3, as DNA: TGTGCCAGCAGCTTAGATCAGGAGGCGTCAGGAAACACCATATATTTT.